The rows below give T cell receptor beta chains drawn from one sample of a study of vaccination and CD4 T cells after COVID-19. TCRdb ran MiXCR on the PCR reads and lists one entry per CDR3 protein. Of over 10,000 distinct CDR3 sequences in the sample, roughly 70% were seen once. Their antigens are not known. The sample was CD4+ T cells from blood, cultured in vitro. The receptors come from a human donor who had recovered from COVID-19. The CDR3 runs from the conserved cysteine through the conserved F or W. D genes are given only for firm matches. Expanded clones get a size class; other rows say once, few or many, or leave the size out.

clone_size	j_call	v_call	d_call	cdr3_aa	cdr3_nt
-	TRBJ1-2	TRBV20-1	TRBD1	CSTGTGLISEDGYTF	TGCAGTACTGGGACAGGGTTAATATCTGAGGATGGCTACACCTTC
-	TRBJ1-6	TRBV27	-	CASSFRQPSSYNSPLHF	TGTGCCAGCAGTTTTAGACAGCCCAGCTCCTATAATTCACCCCTCCACTTT
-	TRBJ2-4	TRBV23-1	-	CASSQKGAAKNIQYF	TGCGCCAGCAGTCAAAAAGGGGCGGCCAAAAACATTCAGTACTTC
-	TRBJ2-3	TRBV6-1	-	CASSVVPRTDTQYF	TGTGCCAGCAGCGTTGTTCCTCGCACAGATACGCAGTATTTT
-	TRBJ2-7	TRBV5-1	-	CASSLAPGETYEQYF	TGCGCCAGCAGCTTGGCCCCAGGGGAGACCTACGAGCAGTACTTC
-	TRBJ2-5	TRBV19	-	CASSIRETQYF	TGTGCCAGTAGTATTCGGGAGACCCAGTACTTC
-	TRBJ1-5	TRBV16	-	CASSQSEGLKNQPQHF	TGTGCCAGCAGCCAATCGGAGGGTCTTAAGAATCAGCCCCAGCATTTT
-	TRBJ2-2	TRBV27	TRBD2	CASSFGSGRPLNTGELFF	TGTGCCAGCAGTTTCGGGAGCGGGAGGCCCCTGAACACCGGGGAGCTGTTTTTT
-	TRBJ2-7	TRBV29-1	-	CSVVAPESTYEQYF	TGCAGCGTTGTGGCTCCAGAGTCAACCTACGAGCAGTACTTC
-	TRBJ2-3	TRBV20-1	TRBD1	CSARDTLRQGITDTQYF	TGCAGTGCTAGAGACACGCTAAGACAGGGGATCACAGATACGCAGTATTTT
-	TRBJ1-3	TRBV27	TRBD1	CASGTPGTASGNTIYF	TGTGCCAGCGGAACCCCCGGGACAGCCTCTGGAAACACCATATATTTT
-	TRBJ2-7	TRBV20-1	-	CSARGGRGGKNEQYF	TGCAGTGCTAGAGGGGGCAGGGGAGGTAAGAACGAGCAGTACTTC
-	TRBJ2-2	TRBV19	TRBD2	CASTPSGKGTGELFF	TGTGCCAGTACCCCTAGCGGGAAAGGGACCGGGGAGCTGTTTTTT
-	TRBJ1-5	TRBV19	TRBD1	CASLSQTGHSNQPQHF	TGTGCCAGCCTTTCACAGACAGGGCATAGCAATCAGCCCCAGCATTTT
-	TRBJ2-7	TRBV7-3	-	CASSLVGVVTSYEQYF	TGTGCCAGCAGCTTGGTTGGTGTCGTAACCTCCTACGAGCAGTACTTC
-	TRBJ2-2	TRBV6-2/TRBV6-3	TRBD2	CASSGRTSGSTTGELFF	TGTGCCAGCAGCGGAAGGACTAGCGGGAGCACCACCGGGGAGCTGTTTTTT
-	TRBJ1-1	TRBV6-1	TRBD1	CASRGTDMNTEAFF	TGTGCCAGCAGAGGGACAGACATGAACACTGAAGCTTTCTTT
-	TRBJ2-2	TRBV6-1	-	CASKPRRNTGELFF	TGTGCCAGCAAACCCCGCCGGAACACCGGGGAGCTGTTTTTT
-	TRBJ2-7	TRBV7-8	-	CASSFSQGVGYEQYF	TGTGCCAGCAGCTTTAGTCAGGGCGTTGGGTACGAGCAGTACTTC
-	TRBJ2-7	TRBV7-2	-	CASRSRADETYEQYF	TGTGCCAGCAGATCCCGAGCGGACGAGACCTACGAGCAGTACTTC
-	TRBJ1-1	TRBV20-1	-	CSALVAGKAEAFF	TGCAGTGCCCTAGTGGCTGGGAAGGCTGAAGCTTTCTTT
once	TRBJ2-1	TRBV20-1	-	CSAREGAGTGNEQFF	TGCAGTGCTAGAGAGGGTGCGGGGACTGGCAATGAGCAGTTCTTC
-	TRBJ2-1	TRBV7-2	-	CASSLAAEQFF	TGTGCCAGCAGCTTGGCCGCTGAGCAGTTCTTC
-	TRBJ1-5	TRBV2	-	CASSVMGNSNQPQHF	TGTGCCAGCAGTGTGATGGGAAATAGCAATCAGCCCCAGCATTTT
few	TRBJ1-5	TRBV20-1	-	CSARDGRGYQPQHF	TGCAGTGCTAGAGATGGTAGGGGATATCAGCCCCAGCATTTT
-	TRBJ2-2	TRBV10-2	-	CASSDPENTGELFF	TGCGCCAGCAGTGACCCGGAGAACACCGGGGAGCTGTTTTTT
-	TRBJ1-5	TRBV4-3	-	CASSPAVVNQPQHF	TGCGCCAGCAGCCCTGCAGTCGTAAATCAGCCCCAGCATTTT
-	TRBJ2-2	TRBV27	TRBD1	CASSLTPGGLDGELFF	TGTGCCAGCAGTTTAACCCCAGGGGGCTTGGACGGGGAGCTGTTTTTT
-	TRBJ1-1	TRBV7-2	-	CASCPGGWTEAFF	TGTGCCAGCTGTCCCGGGGGGTGGACTGAAGCTTTCTTT
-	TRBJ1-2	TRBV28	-	CASSFYGYTF	TGTGCCAGCAGTTTTTATGGCTACACCTTC
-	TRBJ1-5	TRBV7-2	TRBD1	CASRDTGVGPQHF	TGTGCCAGCAGAGATACAGGGGTAGGGCCCCAGCATTTT
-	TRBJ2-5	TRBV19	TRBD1	CASSSSGTGEGTQYF	TGTGCCAGTAGTTCATCAGGGACAGGGGAAGGGACCCAGTACTTC
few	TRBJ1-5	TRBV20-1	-	CSAPLSQGNQPQHF	TGCAGTGCCCCCCTTAGCCAGGGCAATCAGCCCCAGCATTTT
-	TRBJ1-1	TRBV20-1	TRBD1	CSARAAGTGGTEAFF	TGCAGTGCTAGAGCCGCCGGGACAGGGGGCACTGAAGCTTTCTTT
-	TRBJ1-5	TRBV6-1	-	CASRLSSNQPQHF	TGTGCCAGCAGGCTCAGTAGCAATCAGCCCCAGCATTTT
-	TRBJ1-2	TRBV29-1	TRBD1	CSVGTGAGYTF	TGCAGCGTGGGGACAGGGGCTGGCTACACCTTC
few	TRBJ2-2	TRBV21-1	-	CASSGRRYAGELFF	TGTGCCAGCAGCGGCCGCCGGTACGCCGGGGAGCTGTTTTTT
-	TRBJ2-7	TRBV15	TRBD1	CATRDRAYEQYF	TGTGCCACCAGGGACAGGGCCTACGAGCAGTACTTC
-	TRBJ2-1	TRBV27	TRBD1	CASKEDIIQGYNEQFF	TGTGCCAGCAAGGAGGATATTATACAGGGGTACAATGAGCAGTTCTTC
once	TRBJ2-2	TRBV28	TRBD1	CASSSPGQGTGELFF	TGTGCCAGCAGTTCGCCGGGACAGGGCACCGGGGAGCTGTTTTTT
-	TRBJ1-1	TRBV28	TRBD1	CASSLGTGDRRNTEAFF	TGTGCCAGCAGTTTAGGGACAGGGGATCGGAGGAACACTGAAGCTTTCTTT
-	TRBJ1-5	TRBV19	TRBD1	CASSIMTGSQHF	TGTGCCAGTAGTATCATGACAGGGAGCCAGCATTTT
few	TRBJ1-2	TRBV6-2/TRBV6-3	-	CASSYVANYGYTF	TGTGCCAGCAGTTACGTGGCCAACTATGGCTACACCTTC
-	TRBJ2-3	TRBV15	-	CATSGGRMFTDTQYF	TGTGCCACCAGCGGGGGACGCATGTTCACAGATACGCAGTATTTT
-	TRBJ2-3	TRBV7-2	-	CASTPTYNTDTQYF	TGTGCCAGCACCCCTACCTACAACACAGATACGCAGTATTTT
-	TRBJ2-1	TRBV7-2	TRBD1	CASSSGQGSDEQFF	TGTGCCAGCAGCTCGGGACAGGGTAGTGATGAGCAGTTCTTC
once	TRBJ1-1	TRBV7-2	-	CASSFTGNRVNTEALF	TGTGCCAGCAGCTTCACAGGGAACAGGGTGAACACTGAAGCTCTCTTT
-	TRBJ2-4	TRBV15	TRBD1	CATSRGQGNIQYF	TGTGCCACCAGCAGGGGACAGGGTAACATTCAGTACTTC
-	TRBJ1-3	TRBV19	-	CASSISRNTIYF	TGTGCCAGTAGTATTTCGCGGAACACCATATATTTT
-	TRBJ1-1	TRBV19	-	CASLIYSDSRGTEAFF	TGTGCCAGTCTTATTTACTCGGACAGTAGGGGCACTGAAGCTTTCTTT
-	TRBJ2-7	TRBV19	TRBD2	CASSGTSGFSYEQYF	TGTGCCAGTAGTGGGACTAGCGGGTTCTCCTACGAGCAGTACTTC